This record looks at one T cell receptor beta chain sequence and its context. Clones were sequenced by immunoSEQ multiplex PCR, and TCRdb holds only the in-frame ones, with some missing. The data hold around 68,000 clones, with approximately 80% observed a single time. This CDR3 spans 15 amino acids. Germline V gene data show CDR1 as MNHEY and CDR2 as SMNVEV (reference sequence). V lost 6 bases to trimming and J lost 1 base, with 15 bases between them. These data originate in a study of control samples from healthy donors and cancer patients. The sequence was collected from a woman aged 45-60 years with lung cancer. The chain is built from TRBV27 and TRBJ1-1; D is uncertain. Specimen: PBMCs. CDR3 residues: CASRSLLGSNTEAFF. DNA of the CDR3: TGTGCCAGCAGGTCCCTGTTGGGCTCGAACACTGAAGCTTTCTTT.